The 27 T cell receptor beta chains below come from one sample, sequenced in a study of blood T cell repertoires in COVID-19. The data were produced by immunoSEQ multiplex PCR, yet TCRdb's version contains in-frame clones alone and is incomplete. The sample contains about 220,000 clones, roughly 81% of which appear only once. The specimen sequenced was peripheral blood. These receptor sequences come from a man in his forties or fifties who had recovered from COVID-19.

V is TRBV6-5 and J is TRBJ1-4, with D uncertain. From germline, CDR1 is MNHEY and CDR2 SVGAGI. The CDR3 sequence is 15 residues long. Trimming removed 6 bases from V and 4 bases from J, with 15 bases in between. Here the CDR3 DNA reads TGTGCCAGCAGGCCCGGGAAGCAAAGTAATGAAAAACTGTTTTTT. Translating it yields CASRPGKQSNEKLFF.

This clone has a handful of counts. The chain couples TRBV6-2 or TRBV6-3 to TRBJ2-6; 11 bases map to TRBD2. There are 16 residues in the CDR3. Germline CDR1 and CDR2: MNHEY and SVGEGT. The V and J ends lost 3 bases and 4 bases, in that order; junction bases with no gene match: 2. CDR3 nucleotides: TGTGCCAGCAGTTATGGACTAGCGGGCGGGGCCAACGTCCTGACTTTC. Translating gives CASSYGLAGGANVLTF.

V and J are TRBV28 and TRBJ1-2, with D perhaps matching TRBD1 (6 bases). V lost 4 bases and J lost 4, with 19 bases in between. CDR3 length equals 16 residues. Germline CDR1 reads MDHEN; CDR2 reads SYDVKM. The CDR3 is CASSSPGGAASYGYTF. The CDR3 nucleotides are TGTGCCAGCAGTTCCCCGGGGGGGGCTGCGTCCTATGGCTACACCTTC.

The rearrangement joins TRBV28 to TRBJ2-1, with TRBD1 matching 10 bases. J lost 9 bases, V lost 8 bases, and 34 bases had no gene match. Germline V CDR1 and CDR2: MDHEN, SYDVKM. This CDR3 is 22 amino acids long. The CDR3 DNA follows: TGTGCCAGCTCGGGGTGGCTACCTGGGACTCAACGGACAGGGGGGCGACGCGTTGAGCAGTTCTTC. The encoded protein is CASSGWLPGTQRTGGRRVEQFF.

The chain recombines TRBV5-1 with TRBJ2-7; 7 nucleotides line up with TRBD1. The germline CDR1 and CDR2 sequences are SGHRS and YFSETQ. V shed 0 bases and J 2 bases; nucleotides not matched to a gene: 5. The CDR3 has 15 residues. The CDR3 nucleotides are TGCGCCAGCAGCTTGGCATCGGGACAGCCCTACGAGCAGTACTTC. This codes for CASSLASGQPYEQYF.

The chain is built from TRBV2 and TRBJ1-5; D unresolved. The CDR3 has 15 residues. CDR1 and CDR2 from the germline V gene are SNHLY and FYNNEI. V was trimmed by 5 bases and J by 0 bases, leaving 11 bases between them. The CDR3 DNA reads TGTGCCAGCAGTCCGACATCGAATAGCAATCAGCCCCAGCATTTT. Translated, it gives CASSPTSNSNQPQHF.

This clone is a singleton in its sample. The V gene is TRBV7-7, the J gene TRBJ2-1; 7 bases align to TRBD2. This CDR3 has 14 amino acids. Germline trimming cut 1 base from V and 7 bases from J; bases unmatched to any gene: 4. Germline V gene lookup returns CDR1 SSHAT and CDR2 FNYEAQ (reference sequence). The CDR3 region is CASSLGGSRNEQFF. CDR3 nucleotide sequence: TGTGCCAGCAGCTTAGGCGGGAGTAGGAATGAGCAGTTCTTC. Full variable domain (rest looked up from reference TRBV7-7 and TRBJ2-1): GAGVSQSPRYKVTKRGQDVTLRCDPISSHATLYWYQQALGQGPEFLTYFNYEAQPDKSGLPSDRFSAERPEGSISTLTIQRTEQRDSAMYRCASSLGGSRNEQFFGPGTRLTVL.

The V gene is TRBV6-5, the J gene TRBJ1-4, with 8 bases aligning to TRBD1. Germline trimming cut 7 bases from V and 13 bases from J; bases unmatched to any gene: 17. Germline V gene data show CDR1 as MNHEY and CDR2 as SVGAGI. CDR3 length equals 15 residues. In DNA form, the CDR3 reads TGTGCCAGCACCGGGGGGACAGGATTCCTAGCCACACTGTTTTTT. Its protein product is CASTGGTGFLATLFF.

The chain couples TRBV27 to TRBJ2-3; 8 nucleotides line up with TRBD1. The germline CDR1 and CDR2 sequences are MNHEY and SMNVEV (reference sequence). CDR3 length: 14 residues. V dropped 2 bases and J dropped 5; count of bases not matched to a gene: 3. The CDR3 reads CASSLQGAGDTQYF. CDR3 DNA: TGTGCCAGCAGTTTACAGGGGGCTGGAGATACGCAGTATTTT.

Only a few counts were recorded for this clone. V gene TRBV19 combines with J gene TRBJ1-3; tentative D call: TRBD1 (5 bases). CDR1 LNHDA and CDR2 SQIVND come from the germline V gene (reference sequence). V shed 4 bases and J shed 1 base, with 8 bases lying between them. The CDR3 is made up of 14 amino acids. The CDR3 sequence is CASSRRGSGNTIYF. In DNA form, the CDR3 reads TGTGCCAGTAGTAGGAGGGGTTCTGGAAACACCATATATTTT.

This chain connects TRBV28 to TRBJ1-3; 9 bases fit TRBD1. Per the germline V gene, CDR1 is MDHEN and CDR2 is SYDVKM. V lost 2 bases, J lost 4 bases, and 6 bases stayed unmatched. The CDR3 contains 16 residues. CDR3 DNA sequence: TGTGCCAGCAGTTTAGCAGGACAGGGGAACGGAAACACCATATATTTT. Its protein is CASSLAGQGNGNTIYF.

This chain joins TRBV10-3 and TRBJ2-3; TRBD2 matches 13 bases. The V gene end was trimmed by 4 bases and the J gene end by 4 bases; junction bases not matched to a gene: 2. Germline loops: CDR1 ENHRY, CDR2 SYGVKD. This CDR3 contains 15 residues. CDR3 residues: CAISAGLAGPDTQYF. The CDR3 bases are TGTGCCATCAGTGCGGGACTAGCGGGACCAGATACGCAGTATTTT.

The J gene is TRBJ2-1, the V gene TRBV18; 9 positions agree with TRBD1. The germline V gene encodes CDR1 KGHSH and CDR2 LQKENI. The V segment lost 3 bases and the J segment 2 bases; nucleotides outside the gene matches: 5. The CDR3 contains 16 residues. In DNA form, the CDR3 reads TGTGCCAGCTCACCGAAACAGGGGGCCGCCTACAATGAGCAGTTCTTC. This encodes CASSPKQGAAYNEQFF.

The chain has TRBV14 and TRBJ2-7, with TRBD1 matching over 8 bases. V was clipped by 6 bases and J by 5 bases; unmatched bases: 6. The germline gives CDR1 SGHDN, CDR2 FVKESK. CDR3 length: 13 residues. The CDR3: CASRRTGNHEQYF. In DNA form, the CDR3 reads TGTGCCAGCAGGCGGACAGGGAACCACGAGCAGTACTTC. Together with reference TRBV14 and TRBJ2-7, the CDR3 gives the full variable domain: EAGVTQFPSHSVIEKGQTVTLRCDPISGHDNLYWYRRVMGKEIKFLLHFVKESKQDESGMPNNRFLAERTGGTYSTLKVQPAELEDSGVYFCASRRTGNHEQYFGPGTRLTVT.

The chain combines TRBV3-1 (or the pseudogene TRBV3-2) with TRBJ2-7; 9 bases agree with TRBD1. Losses at the gene ends were 2 bases for V and 10 bases for J; bases not matched to a gene: 3. The germline V gene has CDR1 LGHDT and CDR2 YNNKEL (reference sequence). The CDR3 loop spans 12 amino acids. CDR3 DNA sequence: TGTGCCAGCAGCCAAACAGGGGGCGAACAGTACTTC. Translation: CASSQTGGEQYF.

V gene TRBV6-5 combines with J gene TRBJ1-1; D possibly corresponds to TRBD1 (5 bases). Germline V gene data show CDR1 as MNHEY and CDR2 as SVGAGI. The CDR3 is 14 residues long. The V gene lost 5 bases and the J gene lost 2 bases, with 12 bases spanning the gap. CDR3 in amino acids: CASSRSGANTEAFF. CDR3 bases: TGTGCCAGCAGTCGGAGTGGGGCAAACACTGAAGCTTTCTTT.

This clone was detected a few times. The chain employs TRBV27 and TRBJ2-1, with TRBD2 identical over 9 bases. Trimming at V came to 7 bases and at J to 12 bases, leaving 16 bases not matched to a gene. Germline loops: CDR1 MNHEY, CDR2 SMNVEV (reference sequence). The CDR3 runs 15 residues. Here the CDR3 reads CASTGRGGLASGQFF. CDR3 in DNA: TGTGCCAGCACCGGGCGCGGGGGACTAGCCTCCGGGCAGTTCTTC.

This rearrangement joins TRBV3-1 (or the pseudogene TRBV3-2) to TRBJ2-7; TRBD2 matches at 7 bases. Trimming removed 6 bases from V and 0 bases from J; junction bases left unmatched: 11. The CDR3 is 16 residues long. CDR1 is LGHDT, CDR2 YNNKEL, per germline (reference sequence). CDR3 loop: CASRFGLAGPSYEQYF. CDR3 in DNA: TGTGCCAGCAGGTTCGGGTTAGCGGGCCCCTCCTACGAGCAGTACTTC.

This chain connects TRBV11-2 to TRBJ1-2, with TRBD1 matching over 8 bases. Trimming removed 3 bases from V and 4 bases from J; junction bases left unmatched: 7. The CDR3 contains 15 residues. CDR1 is SGHAT, CDR2 FQNNGV, per germline. CDR3 nucleotides: TGTGCCAGCAGCTTCCACGGACAGGGAACCTATGGCTACACCTTC. Protein product: CASSFHGQGTYGYTF. Looking up the rest from reference TRBV11-2 and TRBJ1-2 gives the full variable domain: EAGVAQSPRYKIIEKRQSVAFWCNPISGHATLYWYQQILGQGPKLLIQFQNNGVVDDSQLPKDRFSAERLKGVDSTLKIQPAKLEDSAVYLCASSFHGQGTYGYTFGSGTRLTVV.

This clone was observed once. This chain links TRBV11-3 with TRBJ2-3; 8 bases fit TRBD2. Germline CDR1 is SGHNT and CDR2 is YENEEA. Germline trimming cut 2 bases from V and 5 bases from J; bases unmatched to any gene: 9. The length of the CDR3 is 16 residues. CDR3 in DNA: TGTGCCAGCAGCTTACGGACTAGCCGCGCGGGAGATACGCAGTATTTT. As protein: CASSLRTSRAGDTQYF.

The chain joins TRBV7-2 to TRBJ2-1, with D perhaps TRBD2 (5 bases). The CDR3 has 15 residues. Germline CDR1 and CDR2: SGHTA and FQGNSA. Trimming removed 1 base at V and 5 bases at J, with 12 bases between. The CDR3, as DNA: TGTGCCAGCAGCTTAGATGTAGCGCTTAACAATGAGCAGTTCTTC. It translates to CASSLDVALNNEQFF. The full variable domain, with the rest looked up from reference TRBV7-2 and TRBJ2-1, is GAGVSQSPSNKVTEKGKDVELRCDPISGHTALYWYRQSLGQGLEFLIYFQGNSAPDKSGLPSDRFSAERTGGSVSTLTIQRTQQEDSAVYLCASSLDVALNNEQFFGPGTRLTVL.

V is TRBV19 and J is TRBJ1-5; D is undetermined. V shed 1 base and J shed 6 bases, with 10 bases lying between them. CDR3 length equals 14 residues. The germline V gene encodes CDR1 LNHDA and CDR2 SQIVND (reference sequence). The CDR3 DNA reads as TGTGCCAGTAGTATAGGGAGGGATCCTCAGCCCCAGCATTTT. Residues: CASSIGRDPQPQHF.

This chain's CDR3 is CASSRTHIKRLAGSYEQYF. The CDR3 nucleotides read TGTGCCAGCAGTCGAACCCACATTAAACGACTAGCGGGCTCCTACGAGCAGTACTTC. The V and J genes are TRBV28 and TRBJ2-7; TRBD2 aligns across 10 bases. The length of the CDR3 is 19 residues. With 5 bases clipped from V and 0 bases from J, the junction kept 16 bases outside the gene matches. Germline V gene lookup returns CDR1 MDHEN and CDR2 SYDVKM.

In regard to this clone: Other DNA sequences from this sample encode an identical CDR3 as well. The chain employs TRBV6-6 and TRBJ2-7; D gene ambiguous. The CDR3 runs to 14 residues. Germline assignment: CDR1 MNHNY and CDR2 SVGAGI (reference sequence). V was shortened by 0 bases and J by 3 bases, with 9 bases between the two germline ends. This CDR3 reads CASSYSGSSYEQYF. The DNA for the CDR3 is TGTGCCAGCAGTTACTCGGGTAGCAGCTACGAGCAGTACTTC.

V and J are TRBV28 and TRBJ2-6; D not certain. Germline CDR1 MDHEN, CDR2 SYDVKM. There are 16 residues in the CDR3. Trimming took off 4 bases at V and 2 bases at J, with 12 bases between the two ends. The CDR3 reads CASSYRLLAGANVLTF. CDR3 DNA: TGTGCCAGCAGTTACCGACTCCTGGCTGGGGCCAACGTCCTGACTTTC.

The chain employs TRBV5-8 and TRBJ2-3, with 10 bases lining up with TRBD1. The V and J ends lost 2 bases and 1 base, in that order; junction bases with no gene match: 4. Germline CDR1 is SGHTS and CDR2 is YDEGEE. This CDR3 contains 16 residues. The CDR3 nucleotides read TGTGCCAGCAGCTTCCTGACAGGGGGCGGCACAGATACGCAGTATTTT. Its translation: CASSFLTGGGTDTQYF.

This chain joins TRBV6-1 and TRBJ2-7; TRBD2 matches 8 bases. This CDR3 spans 12 amino acids. CDR1 is MNHNS and CDR2 is SASEGT in the germline V gene. Trimming removed 8 bases from V and 2 bases from J; junction bases left unmatched: 2. The CDR3 loop reads CASGTRPYEQYF. In DNA, the CDR3 is TGTGCCAGCGGGACTAGACCCTACGAGCAGTACTTC.